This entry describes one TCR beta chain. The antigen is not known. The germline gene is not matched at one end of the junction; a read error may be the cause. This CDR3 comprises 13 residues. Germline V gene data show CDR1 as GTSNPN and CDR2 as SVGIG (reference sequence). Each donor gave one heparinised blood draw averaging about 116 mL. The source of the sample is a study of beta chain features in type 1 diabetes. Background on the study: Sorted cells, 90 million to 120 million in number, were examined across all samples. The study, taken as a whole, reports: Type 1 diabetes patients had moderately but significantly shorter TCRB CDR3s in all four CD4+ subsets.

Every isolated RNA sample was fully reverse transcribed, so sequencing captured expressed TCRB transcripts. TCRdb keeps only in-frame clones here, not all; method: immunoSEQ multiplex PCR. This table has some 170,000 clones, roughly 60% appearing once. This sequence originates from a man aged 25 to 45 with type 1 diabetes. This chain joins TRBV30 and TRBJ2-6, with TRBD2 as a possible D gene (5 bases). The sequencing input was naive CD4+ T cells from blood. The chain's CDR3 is CAGSVSGANVLTF. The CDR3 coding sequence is TGTGCCGGGAGTGTGTCCGGGGCCAACGTCCTGACTTTC.